This T cell receptor beta chain is from a study of shared clonotypes between healthy human individuals. Study-level background: The composition of the donors was a couple of women and a few men aged 18 to 49. Study findings and constraints: Among non-shared clonotypes, generation probabilities were lower than among those shared by all four donors.

As concerns this clone: The antigen remains undetermined.

Assay used: immunoSEQ multiplex PCR; TCRdb lists only in-frame clones, some missing. The sample lists about 1.1 million clones; around 78% were seen once. V was pared by 6 bases and J by 11 bases, with 19 bases between. Germline CDR1 is MDHEN and CDR2 is SYDVKM. The CDR3 runs 13 residues. Donors had no recently reported acute infections or vaccinations and were HIV-negative. The gene calls are TRBV28 and TRBJ1-1, with D maybe TRBD1 (5 bases). The source of this sequence is a man aged 18 to 30 in good health. Some clones in this sample may be carry-over from other donors' samples. Sequencing input: memory CD4+ T cells from PBMCs. Subset defined: CD45RA-negative fraction. CDR3 region: CASSYTGVKGAFF. The CDR3 DNA follows: TGTGCCAGCAGCTACACAGGAGTAAAAGGGGCTTTCTTT.